The T cell receptor (beta chain) under discussion was sequenced for a study of blood T cell repertoires in COVID-19. Only in-frame clones appear in the TCRdb table, and some are missing; sequencing was by immunoSEQ multiplex PCR. The sample contains fewer than 450,000 clones, about 90% of which appear only once. A few counts support this clone. The CDR3 is made up of 12 amino acids. The germline V gene encodes CDR1 SGHRS and CDR2 YFSETQ. Trimming removed 2 bases at V and 2 bases at J, with 4 bases between. Sequencing used PBMCs or T cells enriched from blood (not recorded which). This clonotype originated in a man between 18 and 29 years old who had recovered from COVID-19. V gene TRBV5-1 combines with J gene TRBJ2-5; D call uncertain. The CDR3 DNA is TGCGCCAGCAGCTTTGAGCAAGAGACCCAGTACTTC. It yields the protein CASSFEQETQYF.